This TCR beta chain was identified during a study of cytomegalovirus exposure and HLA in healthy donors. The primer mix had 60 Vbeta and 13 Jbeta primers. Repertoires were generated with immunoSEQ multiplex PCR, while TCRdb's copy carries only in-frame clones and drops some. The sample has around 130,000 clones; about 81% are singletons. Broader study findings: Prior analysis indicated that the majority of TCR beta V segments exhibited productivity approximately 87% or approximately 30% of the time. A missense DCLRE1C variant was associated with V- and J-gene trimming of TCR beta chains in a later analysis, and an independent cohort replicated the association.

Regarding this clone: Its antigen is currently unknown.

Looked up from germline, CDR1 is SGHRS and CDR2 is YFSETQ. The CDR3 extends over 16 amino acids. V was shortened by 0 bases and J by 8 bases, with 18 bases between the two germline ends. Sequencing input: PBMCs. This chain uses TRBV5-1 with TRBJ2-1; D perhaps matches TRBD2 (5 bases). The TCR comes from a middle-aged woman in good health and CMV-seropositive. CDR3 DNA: TGCGCCAGCAGCTTGGCCTGGCCGGGAAGTGGGCATGAGCAGTTCTTC. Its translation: CASSLAWPGSGHEQFF.